Described below is a single TCR beta chain sequence and its context. Germline values: CDR1 MNHEY, CDR2 SMNVEV (reference sequence). The CDR3 runs 14 residues. Trimming took 8 bases from V and 5 from J; bases not matched to a gene: 12. The sample belongs to a study of T cell changes during pregnancy in multiple sclerosis. Sequencing used immunoSEQ multiplex PCR; TCRdb keeps in-frame clones, though not all of them. The repertoire holds roughly 38,000 clones, with 90% to 95% as singletons. The source was CD4+ T cells from peripheral blood mononuclear cells, collected in the second trimester of pregnancy. The receptor comes from a female donor in good health, enrolled as a control in a pregnancy study. The V and J genes are TRBV27 and TRBJ2-7; TRBD1 matches at 7 bases. The CDR3 nucleotides read TGTGCCAGCCAGAGACAGGGTCGGCCTCACGAGCAGTACTTC. This translates into CASQRQGRPHEQYF.